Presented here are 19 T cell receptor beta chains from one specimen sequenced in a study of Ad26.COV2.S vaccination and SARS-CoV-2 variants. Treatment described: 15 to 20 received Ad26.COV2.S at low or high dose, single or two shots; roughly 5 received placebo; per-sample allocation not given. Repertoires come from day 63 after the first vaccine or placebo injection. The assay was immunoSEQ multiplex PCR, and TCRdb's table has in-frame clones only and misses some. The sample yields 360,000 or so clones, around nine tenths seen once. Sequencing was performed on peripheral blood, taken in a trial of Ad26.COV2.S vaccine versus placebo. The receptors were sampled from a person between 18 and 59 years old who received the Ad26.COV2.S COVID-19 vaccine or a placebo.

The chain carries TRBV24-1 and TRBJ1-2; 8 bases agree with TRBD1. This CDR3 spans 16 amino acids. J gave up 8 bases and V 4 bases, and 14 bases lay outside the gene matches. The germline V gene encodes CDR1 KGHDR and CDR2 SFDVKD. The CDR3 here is CATSDPNRGRREGYTF. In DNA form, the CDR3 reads TGTGCCACCAGTGACCCTAACAGGGGGAGACGGGAGGGCTACACCTTC.

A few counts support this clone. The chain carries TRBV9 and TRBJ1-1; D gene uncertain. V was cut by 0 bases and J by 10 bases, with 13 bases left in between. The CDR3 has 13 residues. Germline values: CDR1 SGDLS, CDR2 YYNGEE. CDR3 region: CASSVDWSRGAFF. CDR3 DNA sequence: TGTGCCAGCAGCGTAGATTGGTCCAGAGGAGCTTTCTTT.

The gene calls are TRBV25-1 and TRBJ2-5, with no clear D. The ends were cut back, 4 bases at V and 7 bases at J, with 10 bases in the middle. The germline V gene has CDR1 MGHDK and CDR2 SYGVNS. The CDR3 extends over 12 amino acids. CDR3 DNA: TGTGCCAGCAGTGGAGCCGGCGGGACCCAGTACTTC. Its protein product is CASSGAGGTQYF.

The DNA for the CDR3 is TGTGCCAGCAGTGAAGCCGGAGCGAACACTGAAGCTTTCTTT. Residues: CASSEAGANTEAFF. The chain joins TRBV2 to TRBJ1-1; D unresolved. The CDR3 has 14 amino acids. Trimming removed 0 bases at V and 1 base at J, with 6 bases between. The germline gives CDR1 SNHLY, CDR2 FYNNEI.

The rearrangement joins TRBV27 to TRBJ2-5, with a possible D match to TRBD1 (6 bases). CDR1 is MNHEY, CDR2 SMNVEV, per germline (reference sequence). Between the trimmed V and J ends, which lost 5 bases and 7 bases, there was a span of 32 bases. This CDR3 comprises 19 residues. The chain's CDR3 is CASSPTLQGSLGTRRTQYF. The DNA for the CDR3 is TGTGCCAGCAGTCCCACTCTACAGGGTTCTTTGGGAACAAGACGGACCCAGTACTTC.

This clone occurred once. For the CDR3, the DNA is TGTGCCTGGGGACAGGGAGAGATGAACACTGAAGCTTTCTTT. Amino acid sequence: CAWGQGEMNTEAFF. This rearrangement joins TRBV30 to TRBJ1-1; TRBD1 matches at 8 bases. Germline V lookup: CDR1 GTSNPN, CDR2 SVGIG (reference sequence). Losses at the gene ends were 5 bases for V and 0 bases for J; bases not matched to a gene: 5. This CDR3 has 14 residues.

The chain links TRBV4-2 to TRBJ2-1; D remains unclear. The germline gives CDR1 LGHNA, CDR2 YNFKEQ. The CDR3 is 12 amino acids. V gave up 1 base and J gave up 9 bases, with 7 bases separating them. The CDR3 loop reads CASSQGLTEQFF. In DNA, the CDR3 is TGTGCCAGCAGCCAAGGCTTAACTGAGCAGTTCTTC.

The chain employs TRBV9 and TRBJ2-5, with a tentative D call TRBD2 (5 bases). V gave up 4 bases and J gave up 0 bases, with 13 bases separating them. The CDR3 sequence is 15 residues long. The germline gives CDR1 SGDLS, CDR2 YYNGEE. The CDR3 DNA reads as TGTGCCAGCAGCCCCCAGAGGGTAAACCAAGAGACCCAGTACTTC. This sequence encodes CASSPQRVNQETQYF.

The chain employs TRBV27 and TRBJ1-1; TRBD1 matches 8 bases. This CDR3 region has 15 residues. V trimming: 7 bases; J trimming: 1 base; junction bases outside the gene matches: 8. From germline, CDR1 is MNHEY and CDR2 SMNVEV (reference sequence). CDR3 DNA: TGTGCCAGCACCGACGACGGGACAGGGAACACTGAAGCTTTCTTT. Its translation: CASTDDGTGNTEAFF.

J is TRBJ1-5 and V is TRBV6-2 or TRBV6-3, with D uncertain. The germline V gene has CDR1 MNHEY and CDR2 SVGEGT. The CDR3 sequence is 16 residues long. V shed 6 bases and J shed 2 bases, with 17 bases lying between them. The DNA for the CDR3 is TGTGCCAGCAGCTATCATACCGGACGTGGCAATCAGCCCCAGCATTTT. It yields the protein CASSYHTGRGNQPQHF.

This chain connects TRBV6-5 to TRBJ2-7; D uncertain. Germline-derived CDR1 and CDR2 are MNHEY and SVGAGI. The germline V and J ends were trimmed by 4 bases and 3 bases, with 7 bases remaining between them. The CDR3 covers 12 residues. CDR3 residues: CASSSAYYEQYF. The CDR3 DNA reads TGTGCCAGCAGTTCCGCCTACTACGAGCAGTACTTC.

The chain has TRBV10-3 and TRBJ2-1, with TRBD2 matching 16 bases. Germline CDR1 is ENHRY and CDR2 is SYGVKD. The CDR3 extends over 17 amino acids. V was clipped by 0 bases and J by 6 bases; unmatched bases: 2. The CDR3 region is CAISESGLAGGLNEQFF. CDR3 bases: TGTGCCATCAGTGAGTCGGGACTAGCGGGGGGGCTCAATGAGCAGTTCTTC.

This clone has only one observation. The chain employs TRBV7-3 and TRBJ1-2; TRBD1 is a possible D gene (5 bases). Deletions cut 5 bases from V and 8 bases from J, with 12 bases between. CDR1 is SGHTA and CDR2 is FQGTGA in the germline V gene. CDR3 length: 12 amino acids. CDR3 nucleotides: TGTGCCAGCAGCCAGGGTGTCGGCGGCTACACCTTC. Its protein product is CASSQGVGGYTF.

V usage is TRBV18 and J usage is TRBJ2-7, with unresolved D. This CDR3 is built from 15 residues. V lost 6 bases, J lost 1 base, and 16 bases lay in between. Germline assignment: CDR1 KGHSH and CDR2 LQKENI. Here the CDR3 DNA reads TGTGCCAGCTCCGCCCTGGGGAATGGGTCCTACGAGCAGTACTTC. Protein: CASSALGNGSYEQYF.

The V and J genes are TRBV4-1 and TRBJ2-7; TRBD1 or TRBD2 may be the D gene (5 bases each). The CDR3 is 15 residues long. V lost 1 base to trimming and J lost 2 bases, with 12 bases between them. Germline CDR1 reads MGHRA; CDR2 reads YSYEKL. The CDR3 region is CASSQARGQAYEQYF. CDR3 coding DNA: TGCGCCAGCAGCCAAGCGAGGGGCCAGGCCTACGAGCAGTACTTC.

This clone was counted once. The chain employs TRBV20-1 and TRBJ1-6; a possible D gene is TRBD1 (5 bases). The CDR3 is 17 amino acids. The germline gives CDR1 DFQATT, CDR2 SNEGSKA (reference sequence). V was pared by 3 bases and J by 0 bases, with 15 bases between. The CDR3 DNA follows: TGCAGTGCTAGTGCCCGGGACGGTCGCTCCTATAATTCACCCCTCCACTTT. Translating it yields CSASARDGRSYNSPLHF.

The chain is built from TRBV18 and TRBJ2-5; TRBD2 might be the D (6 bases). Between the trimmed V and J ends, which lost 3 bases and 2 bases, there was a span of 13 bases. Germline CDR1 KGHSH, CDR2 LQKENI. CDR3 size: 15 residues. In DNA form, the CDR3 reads TGTGCCAGCTCACCTCCAGCGGGCCCACAAGAGACCCAGTACTTC. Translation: CASSPPAGPQETQYF.

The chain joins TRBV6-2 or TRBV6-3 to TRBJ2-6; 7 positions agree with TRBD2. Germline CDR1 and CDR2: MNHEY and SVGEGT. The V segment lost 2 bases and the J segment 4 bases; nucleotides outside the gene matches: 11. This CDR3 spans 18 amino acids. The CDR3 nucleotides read TGTGCCAGCAGTTACGTTCGGGAGGTTCGGTCCGGGGCCAACGTCCTGACTTTC. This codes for CASSYVREVRSGANVLTF.

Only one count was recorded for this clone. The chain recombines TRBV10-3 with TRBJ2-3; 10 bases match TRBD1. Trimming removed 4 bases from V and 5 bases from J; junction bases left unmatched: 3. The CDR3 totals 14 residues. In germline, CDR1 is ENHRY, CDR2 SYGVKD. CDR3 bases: TGTGCCATCAGTGCGGACAGGGGGGTAGATACGCAGTATTTT. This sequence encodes CAISADRGVDTQYF.